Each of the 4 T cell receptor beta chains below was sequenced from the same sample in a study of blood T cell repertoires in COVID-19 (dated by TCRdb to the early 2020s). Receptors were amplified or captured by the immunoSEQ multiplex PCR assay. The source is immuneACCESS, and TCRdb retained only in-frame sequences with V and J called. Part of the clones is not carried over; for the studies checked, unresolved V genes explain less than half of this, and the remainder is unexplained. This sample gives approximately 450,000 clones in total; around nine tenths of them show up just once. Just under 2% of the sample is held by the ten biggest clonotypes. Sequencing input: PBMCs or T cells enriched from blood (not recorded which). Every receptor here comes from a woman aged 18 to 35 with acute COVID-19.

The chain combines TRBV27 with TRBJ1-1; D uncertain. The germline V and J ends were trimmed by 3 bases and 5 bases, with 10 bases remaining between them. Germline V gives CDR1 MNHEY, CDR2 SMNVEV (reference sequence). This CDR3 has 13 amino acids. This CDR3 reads CASSFSRGTEAFF. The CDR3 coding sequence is TGTGCCAGCAGTTTTTCCCGCGGGACTGAAGCTTTCTTT.

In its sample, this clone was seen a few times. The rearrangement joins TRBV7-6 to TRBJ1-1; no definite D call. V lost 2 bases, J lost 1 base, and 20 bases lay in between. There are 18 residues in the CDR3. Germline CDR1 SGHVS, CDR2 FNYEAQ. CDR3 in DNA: TGTGCCAGCAGCTTAAGAGGCGAGGGAAGCGGAGGGAACACTGAAGCTTTCTTT. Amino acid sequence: CASSLRGEGSGGNTEAFF.

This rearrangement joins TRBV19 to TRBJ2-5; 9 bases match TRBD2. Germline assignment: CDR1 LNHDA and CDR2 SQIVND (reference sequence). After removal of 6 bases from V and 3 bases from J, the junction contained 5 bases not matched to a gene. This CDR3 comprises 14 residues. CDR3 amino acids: CASRTTSGKETQYF. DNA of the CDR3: TGTGCCAGTAGGACGACTAGCGGTAAAGAGACCCAGTACTTC.

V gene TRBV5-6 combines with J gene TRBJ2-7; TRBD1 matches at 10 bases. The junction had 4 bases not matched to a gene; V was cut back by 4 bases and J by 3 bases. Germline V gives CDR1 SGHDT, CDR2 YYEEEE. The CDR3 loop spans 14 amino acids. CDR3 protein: CASSRRDRGYEQYF. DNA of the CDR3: TGTGCCAGCAGCCGCCGGGACAGGGGCTACGAGCAGTACTTC.